The 29 T cell receptor beta chains below all came from one sample that was sequenced in a study of cytomegalovirus exposure and HLA in healthy donors. Both 60 Vbeta primers and 13 Jbeta primers went into the PCR. The method was immunoSEQ multiplex PCR; TCRdb's version includes in-frame clones alone and lacks a portion of them. The data contain under 200,000 clones, approximately 80% of them singletons. Sequenced input: PBMCs. The origin of the receptors is a woman aged 30 to 39 in good health and CMV-seropositive.

The sample holds one count of this clone. This rearrangement joins TRBV7-2 to TRBJ2-5, with 8 nucleotides matching TRBD2. Germline CDR1 is SGHTA and CDR2 is FQGNSA. J lost 5 bases, V lost 8 bases, and 4 bases had no gene match. This CDR3 region has 12 residues. The CDR3 DNA is TGTGCCAGCGGGACTAGATCCGAGACCCAGTACTTC. It is translated as CASGTRSETQYF.

The chain joins TRBV28 to TRBJ1-6; TRBD1 aligns across 9 bases. CDR1 is MDHEN and CDR2 is SYDVKM in the germline V gene. This CDR3 spans 14 amino acids. Trimming at V came to 2 bases and at J to 10 bases, leaving 3 bases not matched to a gene. This chain's CDR3 is CASSLRDRASPLHF. The DNA of the CDR3 is TGTGCCAGCAGTTTAAGGGACAGGGCCTCACCCCTCCACTTT.

The CDR3 nucleotides read TGTGCCAGCAGTTTCACCGGGACAGGGTACGAGCAGTACTTC. Translation gives CASSFTGTGYEQYF. This rearrangement joins TRBV28 to TRBJ2-7, with 9 bases matching TRBD1. The V and J ends lost 3 bases and 4 bases, in that order; junction bases with no gene match: 4. Germline V gene data show CDR1 as MDHEN and CDR2 as SYDVKM. This CDR3 region has 14 residues.

This clone was detected only once. This chain uses TRBV28 with TRBJ1-1, with D tentatively TRBD1 (5 bases). With 5 bases removed from V and 0 bases from J, the gap between germline ends came to 13 bases. Germline V CDR1 and CDR2: MDHEN, SYDVKM. The CDR3 covers 15 residues. The CDR3 sequence: CASSPRGEVNTEAFF. As DNA, the CDR3 is TGTGCCAGCAGTCCCCGAGGGGAGGTGAACACTGAAGCTTTCTTT.

As concerns this clone: One junction end does not reproduce the germline sequence, and a read error may be involved. V usage is TRBV6-1 and J usage is TRBJ2-6, with 12 bases aligning to TRBD1. In germline, CDR1 is MNHNS, CDR2 SASEGT. This CDR3 has 18 amino acids. The CDR3 spells CAISGSGQGAPGANVLTF. The DNA of the CDR3 is TGTGCCATCAGTGGTTCGGGACAGGGGGCGCCCGGGGCCAACGTCCTGACTTTC.

The chain links TRBV28 to TRBJ1-2; 8 bases match TRBD1. The CDR3 loop spans 16 amino acids. Germline V lookup: CDR1 MDHEN, CDR2 SYDVKM. Trimming removed 2 bases from V and 4 bases from J; junction bases left unmatched: 9. The CDR3 nucleotides are TGTGCCAGCAGTTTAGCCCCCGGGGACAGGCTCTATGGCTACACCTTC. As protein: CASSLAPGDRLYGYTF.

The gene calls are TRBV5-4 and TRBJ2-5; 10 bases are shared with TRBD1. The CDR3 consists of 13 residues. The germline CDR1 and CDR2 sequences are SGHNT and YYREEE (reference sequence). V shed 4 bases and J 5 bases; nucleotides not matched to a gene: 2. The DNA for the CDR3 is TGTGCCAGCAGCCCGGGACAGGGGGAGACCCAGTACTTC. Translating gives CASSPGQGETQYF.

The rearrangement uses TRBV5-1 and TRBJ2-7; D is perhaps TRBD2 (6 bases). Germline V lookup: CDR1 SGHRS, CDR2 YFSETQ. V dropped 0 bases and J dropped 7 bases, with 17 bases sitting between them. The CDR3 is made up of 15 amino acids. The CDR3 region is CASSLVPDLAGEQYF. CDR3 bases: TGCGCCAGCAGCTTGGTGCCCGACTTGGCGGGGGAGCAGTACTTC.

V usage is TRBV11-2 and J usage is TRBJ2-1; 14 bases are a match to TRBD2. This CDR3 is built from 17 residues. Trimming removed 5 bases from V and 4 bases from J; junction bases left unmatched: 7. Germline CDR1 SGHAT, CDR2 FQNNGV. CDR3 region: CASSPRLAGGLYNEQFF. The CDR3 coding sequence is TGTGCCAGCAGCCCGAGACTAGCGGGGGGGCTGTACAATGAGCAGTTCTTC.

The V gene is TRBV4-2, the J gene TRBJ2-1; maybe TRBD2 (6 bases). The CDR3 runs 12 residues. V lost 4 bases to trimming and J lost 8 bases, with 9 bases between them. The V gene's germline CDR1 is LGHNA and CDR2 YNFKEQ. In DNA form, the CDR3 reads TGTGCCAGCAGCCCGAGCGGGTATGAGCAGTTCTTC. Translating gives CASSPSGYEQFF.

In DNA, the CDR3 is TGTGCCATCAGCGGGGGTGAACAAATGAACACTGAAGCTTTCTTT. Amino acids: CAISGGEQMNTEAFF. This chain joins TRBV10-3 and TRBJ1-1, with D possibly matching TRBD1 (5 bases). Trimming left V 6 bases short and J 0 bases short, with 14 bases between. The CDR3 spans 15 residues. CDR1 and CDR2 (germline): ENHRY, SYGVKD.

The rearrangement joins TRBV5-1 to TRBJ2-7; TRBD2 is a possible D gene (5 bases). The CDR3 totals 15 residues. Trimming shortened V by 0 bases and J by 1 base, and 11 bases separated the two germline ends. The V gene's germline CDR1 is SGHRS and CDR2 YFSETQ. The DNA of the CDR3 is TGCGCCAGCAGCTTGGGTCACACGGGGTCCTACGAGCAGTACTTC. It specifies CASSLGHTGSYEQYF.

A remark on this clone: Other DNA sequences in this sample translate to the same CDR3. The rearrangement joins TRBV27 to TRBJ2-3; TRBD2 aligns across 14 bases. Germline-derived CDR1 and CDR2 are MNHEY and SMNVEV (reference sequence). The CDR3 has 16 residues. Losses at the gene ends were 4 bases for V and 3 bases for J; bases not matched to a gene: 3. The CDR3 region has the DNA TGTGCCAGCAGTTCCCGACTAGCGGGGGGGACAGATACGCAGTATTTT. This translates into CASSSRLAGGTDTQYF.

V is TRBV6-6 and J is TRBJ2-7; D remains ambiguous. Trimming took 7 bases from V and 1 from J, leaving 20 bases between them. The V gene's germline CDR1 is MNHNY and CDR2 SVGAGI (reference sequence). The CDR3 extends over 16 amino acids. The CDR3 loop reads CASTPVAAPRSYEQYF. DNA of the CDR3: TGTGCCAGCACCCCAGTGGCTGCACCCCGTTCCTACGAGCAGTACTTC.

In its sample, this clone was seen a few times. The chain uses TRBV5-1 and TRBJ1-1; D might be TRBD1 (6 bases). CDR3 size: 15 residues. Trimming cost V 4 bases and J 0 bases, with 13 bases left between them. In germline, CDR1 is SGHRS, CDR2 YFSETQ. Here the CDR3 DNA reads TGCGCCAGCAGCCTCGGCAGGGGTATGAACACTGAAGCTTTCTTT. Its protein product is CASSLGRGMNTEAFF.

The CDR3 nucleotides are TGCGCCAGCAGCGGCTGGTCCGGGACAGGGAACGAGCAGTACTTC. Its protein is CASSGWSGTGNEQYF. J is TRBJ2-7 and V is TRBV5-1; 9 bases line up with TRBD1. CDR1 is SGHRS, CDR2 YFSETQ, per germline. J was trimmed by 5 bases and V by 4 bases; bases with no gene match: 10. The CDR3 sequence is 15 residues long.

This clone was found once. The chain links TRBV19 to TRBJ2-3, with 7 bases that match TRBD2. The CDR3 is 15 residues long. V trimming: 5 bases; J trimming: 2 bases; junction bases outside the gene matches: 7. Germline CDR1 reads LNHDA; CDR2 reads SQIVND (reference sequence). DNA for the CDR3: TGTGCCAGTAGTTACGGCGGGAGTCTCACAGATACGCAGTATTTT. This codes for CASSYGGSLTDTQYF.

The chain employs TRBV19 and TRBJ1-2; D possibly corresponds to TRBD1 (6 bases). The CDR3 has 16 residues. The ends were cut back, 6 bases at V and 5 bases at J, with 22 bases in the middle. The V gene's germline CDR1 is LNHDA and CDR2 SQIVND (reference sequence). The CDR3 reads CASSPPRRGAGYGYTF. The CDR3 region has the DNA TGTGCCAGTAGCCCCCCACGGCGGGGGGCCGGGTATGGCTACACCTTC. Combining the CDR3 with reference TRBV19 and TRBJ1-2 gives the whole variable domain DGGITQSPKYLFRKEGQNVTLSCEQNLNHDAMYWYRQDPGQGLRLIYYSQIVNDFQKGDIAEGYSVSREKKESFPLTVTSAQKNPTAFYLCASSPPRRGAGYGYTFGSGTRLTVV.

This clone was seen a single time. This rearrangement joins TRBV5-1 to TRBJ2-7, with 8 positions matching TRBD2. The CDR3 is 15 residues long. J was trimmed by 3 bases and V by 2 bases; bases with no gene match: 7. Germline V gene lookup returns CDR1 SGHRS and CDR2 YFSETQ. The CDR3 region is CASSFEGGGLYEQYF. The CDR3 DNA is TGCGCCAGCAGCTTTGAAGGCGGGGGGCTCTACGAGCAGTACTTC.

This rearrangement joins TRBV5-1 to TRBJ2-2, with TRBD1 matching 8 bases. This CDR3 is 15 amino acids long. Per germline, CDR1 SGHRS and CDR2 YFSETQ. The V gene end was trimmed by 4 bases and the J gene end by 4 bases; junction bases not matched to a gene: 6. This CDR3 is CASSPWTGLTGELFF. The DNA of the CDR3 is TGCGCCAGCAGCCCATGGACAGGGCTCACCGGGGAGCTGTTTTTT.

This clone occurred a few times. V gene TRBV6-1 combines with J gene TRBJ2-1; D gene unclear. The CDR3 is 14 residues long. With 1 base removed from V and 5 bases from J, the gap between germline ends came to 9 bases. The germline V gene has CDR1 MNHNS and CDR2 SASEGT. The DNA of the CDR3 is TGTGCCAGCAGTGAAGTTGGCCCAGACAATGAGCAGTTCTTC. Translating it yields CASSEVGPDNEQFF.

The chain is built from TRBV27 and TRBJ2-2; D is unclear. This CDR3 contains 14 residues. Between the trimmed V and J ends, which lost 5 bases and 0 bases, there was a span of 7 bases. Germline CDR1 MNHEY, CDR2 SMNVEV (reference sequence). The CDR3 loop is CASSLYPNTGELFF. DNA for the CDR3: TGTGCCAGCAGTCTTTATCCGAACACCGGGGAGCTGTTTTTT.

The gene calls are TRBV19 and TRBJ2-7; TRBD1 matches 7 bases. The germline V gene encodes CDR1 LNHDA and CDR2 SQIVND (reference sequence). This CDR3 region has 13 residues. Trimming removed 3 bases from V and 3 bases from J; junction bases left unmatched: 2. The CDR3 loop is CASSMNRGYEQYF. The CDR3 coding sequence is TGTGCCAGTAGTATGAACAGGGGCTACGAGCAGTACTTC.

A few counts support this clone. The chain joins TRBV9 to TRBJ2-1; D is perhaps TRBD2 (7 bases). Trimming removed 6 bases at V and 5 bases at J, with 12 bases between. There are 13 residues in the CDR3. Germline V gene sequence: CDR1 SGDLS, CDR2 YYNGEE. In nucleotides, the CDR3 is TGTGCCAGCACCACCGGGGGGCACAATGAGCAGTTCTTC. Translating gives CASTTGGHNEQFF.

The J gene is TRBJ2-5, the V gene TRBV28, with D maybe TRBD2 (6 bases). Trimming removed 4 bases at V and 9 bases at J, with 30 bases between. Germline V gene sequence: CDR1 MDHEN, CDR2 SYDVKM. The CDR3 is 18 residues long. This chain's CDR3 is CASSSRDAWGGGRVPQYF. The CDR3 coding sequence is TGTGCCAGCAGTTCAAGGGACGCATGGGGAGGAGGACGAGTTCCCCAGTACTTC.

V usage is TRBV30 and J usage is TRBJ2-2, with TRBD1 matching over 9 bases. With V trimmed by 5 bases and J by 4 bases, 5 bases remained unmatched. The germline V gene encodes CDR1 GTSNPN and CDR2 SVGIG (reference sequence). There are 14 residues in the CDR3. For the CDR3, the DNA is TGTGCCTGGGGGACAGGGTTTCGCACCGGGGAGCTGTTTTTT. Translation gives CAWGTGFRTGELFF.

The rearrangement links TRBV6-1 to TRBJ2-7; 9 positions match TRBD1. The germline V gene encodes CDR1 MNHNS and CDR2 SASEGT. The CDR3 sequence is 16 residues long. J was trimmed by 3 bases and V by 1 base; bases with no gene match: 7. The chain's CDR3 is CASSEGGDREGYEQYF. CDR3 DNA sequence: TGTGCCAGCAGTGAAGGAGGGGACAGGGAGGGCTACGAGCAGTACTTC.

The chain is built from TRBV6-5 and TRBJ2-3; D gene unclear. Trimming stripped 6 bases from V and 6 bases from J, with 7 bases between. The CDR3 runs to 11 residues. Germline V lookup: CDR1 MNHEY, CDR2 SVGAGI. The CDR3 DNA sequence: TGTGCCAGCAGGGTGGCCGATACGCAGTATTTT. Amino acids: CASRVADTQYF.

The gene calls are TRBV7-9 and TRBJ1-1; 7 positions match TRBD1. The CDR3 is 15 residues long. Trimming took 1 base from V and 4 from J; bases not matched to a gene: 6. The germline CDR1 and CDR2 sequences are SEHNR and FQNEAQ (reference sequence). This chain's CDR3 is CASSLGDSSVTEAFF. The CDR3, as DNA: TGTGCCAGCAGCTTAGGGGACAGTAGCGTCACTGAAGCTTTCTTT.